This is a list of T cell receptor beta chains from one sample in a study of blood T cell repertoires in COVID-19. The repertoire was sequenced with immunoSEQ multiplex PCR; TCRdb's copy has only in-frame clones and lacks some. Of hundreds of thousands of clones listed, approximately 88% are singletons. Sequenced material: PBMCs or T cells enriched from blood (not recorded which). These receptors all stem from a woman aged 25-40 years with acute COVID-19. CDR3s include the opening cysteine and the closing phenylalanine or tryptophan. Each record gives: D gene, V gene, clone size, J gene, CDR3 DNA, CDR3 protein. A D gene is named only where the DNA matches it firmly. Rows give clone size only sometimes, using once, few, many, or a class for an expanded clone.

D gene: -
V gene: TRBV27
clone size: -
J gene: TRBJ1-2
CDR3 DNA: TGTGCCAGCAGTTTGGGCGGGTTAGATGGCTACACCTTC
CDR3 protein: CASSLGGLDGYTF

D gene: -
V gene: TRBV6-6
clone size: -
J gene: TRBJ1-2
CDR3 DNA: TGTGCCAGCAGTCCCCCCGGGAGAGGCTACACCTTC
CDR3 protein: CASSPPGRGYTF

D gene: TRBD1
V gene: TRBV18
clone size: -
J gene: TRBJ1-4
CDR3 DNA: TGTGCCAGCTCTAATCAGGGGGACAAACTGTTTTTT
CDR3 protein: CASSNQGDKLFF

D gene: -
V gene: TRBV27
clone size: -
J gene: TRBJ1-6
CDR3 DNA: TGTGCGTCCGGGTTGATCGATTCACCCCTCCACTTT
CDR3 protein: CASGLIDSPLHF

D gene: TRBD1
V gene: TRBV19
clone size: -
J gene: TRBJ1-4
CDR3 DNA: TGTGCCAGTAGATTAACAGGGGGCAGGGAAAAACTGTTTTTT
CDR3 protein: CASRLTGGREKLFF

D gene: TRBD2
V gene: TRBV13
clone size: -
J gene: TRBJ2-1
CDR3 DNA: TGTGCCAGCAGCTTAGGCGGAAGCGGGGGGTCCCATGAGCAGTTCTTC
CDR3 protein: CASSLGGSGGSHEQFF

D gene: -
V gene: TRBV3-1/TRBV3-2
clone size: once
J gene: TRBJ2-7
CDR3 DNA: TGTGCCAGCAGCCTAACAGACTACGAGCAGTACTTC
CDR3 protein: CASSLTDYEQYF

D gene: -
V gene: TRBV2
clone size: -
J gene: TRBJ2-5
CDR3 DNA: TGTGCCAGCAGGATACAGGTCCAAGAGACCCAGTACTTC
CDR3 protein: CASRIQVQETQYF

D gene: -
V gene: TRBV3-1/TRBV3-2
clone size: -
J gene: TRBJ1-5
CDR3 DNA: TGTGCCAGCAGCCAACGGTCGAGCAATCAGCCCCAGCATTTT
CDR3 protein: CASSQRSSNQPQHF

D gene: TRBD1
V gene: TRBV6-5
clone size: once
J gene: TRBJ2-2
CDR3 DNA: TGTGCCAGCAGGAGAGACAGGGACACCGGGGAGCTGTTTTTT
CDR3 protein: CASRRDRDTGELFF

D gene: -
V gene: TRBV3-1/TRBV3-2
clone size: -
J gene: TRBJ2-7
CDR3 DNA: TGTGCCAGCAGCCAAGGACAGAATACCTACGAGCAGTACTTC
CDR3 protein: CASSQGQNTYEQYF

D gene: TRBD1
V gene: TRBV27
clone size: once
J gene: TRBJ1-6
CDR3 DNA: TGTGCCAGCAGTCCCCAACAGGGGGCCTTTAATTCACCCCTCCACTTT
CDR3 protein: CASSPQQGAFNSPLHF

D gene: TRBD1
V gene: TRBV10-1
clone size: -
J gene: TRBJ2-7
CDR3 DNA: TGCGCCAGCAGTGACGGGACAGGGTTCTACGAGCAGTACTTC
CDR3 protein: CASSDGTGFYEQYF

D gene: TRBD2
V gene: TRBV12-3/TRBV12-4
clone size: -
J gene: TRBJ2-3
CDR3 DNA: TGTGCCAGCAGTTTGGGAGGGGAAGATACGCAGTATTTT
CDR3 protein: CASSLGGEDTQYF

D gene: TRBD1
V gene: TRBV5-5
clone size: -
J gene: TRBJ2-3
CDR3 DNA: TGTGCCAGCAGCTTACCGGGACAGGAGGCCACAGATACGCAGTATTTT
CDR3 protein: CASSLPGQEATDTQYF

D gene: TRBD1
V gene: TRBV6-5
clone size: once
J gene: TRBJ1-3
CDR3 DNA: TGTGCCAGCAGTCCGGGACAGGGAAACACCATATATTTT
CDR3 protein: CASSPGQGNTIYF

D gene: -
V gene: TRBV7-7
clone size: -
J gene: TRBJ2-2
CDR3 DNA: TGTGCTAGCAGCCTGGGCGCCAGGGGCCCCACCGGGGAGCTGTTTTTT
CDR3 protein: CASSLGARGPTGELFF

D gene: -
V gene: TRBV19
clone size: few
J gene: TRBJ1-1
CDR3 DNA: TGTGCCAGCCACCCCGGGGGTCCAGAAGCTTTCTTT
CDR3 protein: CASHPGGPEAFF

D gene: TRBD1
V gene: TRBV29-1
clone size: -
J gene: TRBJ1-2
CDR3 DNA: TGCAGCGTTGTAGAGTCAGGGGGGAACTATGGCTACACCTTC
CDR3 protein: CSVVESGGNYGYTF

D gene: -
V gene: TRBV10-3
clone size: -
J gene: TRBJ2-1
CDR3 DNA: TGTGCCATCAGCCGGGACACGGCCTACAATGAGCAGTTCTTC
CDR3 protein: CAISRDTAYNEQFF

D gene: -
V gene: TRBV6-2/TRBV6-3
clone size: -
J gene: TRBJ2-6
CDR3 DNA: TGTGCCAGCAGTTATTACCCAGCAGGGTACTACTCTGGGGCCAACGTCCTGACTTTC
CDR3 protein: CASSYYPAGYYSGANVLTF

D gene: -
V gene: TRBV4-3
clone size: -
J gene: TRBJ1-2
CDR3 DNA: TGCGCCAGCAGCCAAGAGGGTCCCCCGAGGGATGGCTACACCTTC
CDR3 protein: CASSQEGPPRDGYTF

D gene: -
V gene: TRBV12-3/TRBV12-4
clone size: -
J gene: TRBJ1-2
CDR3 DNA: TGTGCCAGCAGTTCTCAGCGAGGAAAGGGCTACACCTTC
CDR3 protein: CASSSQRGKGYTF

D gene: -
V gene: TRBV12-3/TRBV12-4
clone size: -
J gene: TRBJ1-3
CDR3 DNA: TGTGCCAGCAGCTATGACGGGGGAAACACCATATATTTT
CDR3 protein: CASSYDGGNTIYF

D gene: TRBD2
V gene: TRBV4-3
clone size: -
J gene: TRBJ2-1
CDR3 DNA: TGCGCCAGCAGCCAAGCAAGGCTAGCGGGGGGAATCAACAATGAGCAGTTCTTC
CDR3 protein: CASSQARLAGGINNEQFF

D gene: -
V gene: TRBV11-2
clone size: -
J gene: TRBJ1-1
CDR3 DNA: TGTGCCAGCAGGCAGACAGGATTTTTGAACACTGAAGCTTTCTTT
CDR3 protein: CASRQTGFLNTEAFF

D gene: -
V gene: TRBV25-1
clone size: -
J gene: TRBJ1-4
CDR3 DNA: TGTGCCAGCAGTGAATACGGCGGGAAAGGAGAAAAACTGTTTTTT
CDR3 protein: CASSEYGGKGEKLFF

D gene: TRBD1
V gene: TRBV4-3
clone size: -
J gene: TRBJ1-4
CDR3 DNA: TGCGCCAGCAGCCAGTTACAGGGGACTGGGGAAAAACTGTTTTTT
CDR3 protein: CASSQLQGTGEKLFF

D gene: -
V gene: TRBV27
clone size: -
J gene: TRBJ2-3
CDR3 DNA: TGTGCCAGCAGGGGCTGGAGCGGCGGGAGCACAGATACGCAGTATTTT
CDR3 protein: CASRGWSGGSTDTQYF

D gene: TRBD1
V gene: TRBV4-1
clone size: -
J gene: TRBJ2-1
CDR3 DNA: TGCGCCAGCAGCCAACTTGGGACAGGGATTGATAATGAGCAGTTCTTC
CDR3 protein: CASSQLGTGIDNEQFF

D gene: -
V gene: TRBV5-1
clone size: few
J gene: TRBJ1-2
CDR3 DNA: TGCGCCAGCAGCCCGAGCCGGGGGGTAACAGCTAACTATGGCTACACCTTC
CDR3 protein: CASSPSRGVTANYGYTF

D gene: -
V gene: TRBV4-3
clone size: -
J gene: TRBJ1-2
CDR3 DNA: TGCGCCAGCAGCCAAGATGCACTAGGAAACTATGGCTACACCTTC
CDR3 protein: CASSQDALGNYGYTF

D gene: TRBD1
V gene: TRBV2
clone size: -
J gene: TRBJ1-1
CDR3 DNA: TGTGCCAGCAGTGGGGCAGGGGGCATCACTGAAGCTTTCTTT
CDR3 protein: CASSGAGGITEAFF

D gene: TRBD2
V gene: TRBV12-3/TRBV12-4
clone size: -
J gene: TRBJ2-1
CDR3 DNA: TGTGCCAGCACCTCGGGGGGGGGCAATGAGCAGTTCTTC
CDR3 protein: CASTSGGGNEQFF

D gene: -
V gene: TRBV27
clone size: -
J gene: TRBJ1-2
CDR3 DNA: TGTGCCAGCAGTTTGGGGTCGAACAGGGTCTATGGCTACACCTTC
CDR3 protein: CASSLGSNRVYGYTF

D gene: TRBD1
V gene: TRBV12-3/TRBV12-4
clone size: -
J gene: TRBJ1-2
CDR3 DNA: TGTGCCAGCAGTCGCGGACAGGGGGGTGGCTACACCTTC
CDR3 protein: CASSRGQGGGYTF

D gene: TRBD1
V gene: TRBV28
clone size: -
J gene: TRBJ1-2
CDR3 DNA: TGTGCCAGCCAGACAGGGGTTGGCTACACCTTC
CDR3 protein: CASQTGVGYTF

D gene: -
V gene: TRBV2
clone size: -
J gene: TRBJ1-3
CDR3 DNA: TGTGCCAGCGGAACGCAGGGTTTCGGAAACACCATATATTTT
CDR3 protein: CASGTQGFGNTIYF

D gene: TRBD1
V gene: TRBV6-5
clone size: -
J gene: TRBJ2-7
CDR3 DNA: TGTGCCAGCAGGTCTGGGACAGGGGCCATCTACGAGCAGTACTTC
CDR3 protein: CASRSGTGAIYEQYF

D gene: TRBD1
V gene: TRBV6-2/TRBV6-3
clone size: -
J gene: TRBJ2-2
CDR3 DNA: TGTGCCAGCAGTTACCCGGGACAGACGAACACCGGGGAGCTGTTTTTT
CDR3 protein: CASSYPGQTNTGELFF

D gene: -
V gene: TRBV21-1
clone size: few
J gene: TRBJ1-4
CDR3 DNA: TGTGCCAGCAGCAACAGGTTGGGTGAAAAACTGTTTTTT
CDR3 protein: CASSNRLGEKLFF

D gene: TRBD1
V gene: TRBV6-5
clone size: -
J gene: TRBJ1-2
CDR3 DNA: TGTGCCAGCAGCCCAGACAGGGGTTATGGCTACACCTTC
CDR3 protein: CASSPDRGYGYTF

D gene: -
V gene: TRBV27
clone size: -
J gene: TRBJ1-1
CDR3 DNA: TGTGCCAGCAGTTTTCAGGGGCCGGGGACTGAAGCTTTCTTT
CDR3 protein: CASSFQGPGTEAFF

D gene: -
V gene: TRBV12-3/TRBV12-4
clone size: -
J gene: TRBJ1-1
CDR3 DNA: TGTGCCAGCAGTCCTAACACTGAAGCTTTCTTT
CDR3 protein: CASSPNTEAFF

D gene: -
V gene: TRBV2
clone size: -
J gene: TRBJ1-5
CDR3 DNA: TGTGCCAGCAGTGGGTTCAGGGCTGATCAGCCCCAGCATTTT
CDR3 protein: CASSGFRADQPQHF

D gene: -
V gene: TRBV28
clone size: -
J gene: TRBJ1-6
CDR3 DNA: TGTGCCACCCATTATGTCCTTGGCAATTCACCCCTCCACTTT
CDR3 protein: CATHYVLGNSPLHF

D gene: -
V gene: TRBV29-1
clone size: -
J gene: TRBJ1-2
CDR3 DNA: TGCAGCGTTGAAGATCAACAGCTTAACTATGGCTACACCTTC
CDR3 protein: CSVEDQQLNYGYTF

D gene: TRBD1
V gene: TRBV11-2
clone size: -
J gene: TRBJ1-6
CDR3 DNA: TGTGCCAGCAGCCCGAGGACAGGGGATAATTCACCCCTCCACTTT
CDR3 protein: CASSPRTGDNSPLHF

D gene: TRBD1
V gene: TRBV7-8
clone size: -
J gene: TRBJ2-3
CDR3 DNA: TGTGCCAGCAGCGCCCACCCGGGACAGGGTGTTGGGGATACGCAGTATTTT
CDR3 protein: CASSAHPGQGVGDTQYF

D gene: -
V gene: TRBV29-1
clone size: -
J gene: TRBJ2-1
CDR3 DNA: TGCAGCGTTGAAGTGGAGGGCGGTGGAGGTGGGAATGAGCAGTTCTTC
CDR3 protein: CSVEVEGGGGGNEQFF

D gene: TRBD1
V gene: TRBV19
clone size: few
J gene: TRBJ1-1
CDR3 DNA: TGTGCCAGTAGTGCTGCAGGGGGCGCGAACACTGAAGCTTTCTTT
CDR3 protein: CASSAAGGANTEAFF

D gene: -
V gene: TRBV19
clone size: -
J gene: TRBJ1-2
CDR3 DNA: TGTGCCAGCTCCGAACGAGTACCCACCTTC
CDR3 protein: CASSERVPTF

D gene: -
V gene: TRBV20-1
clone size: once
J gene: TRBJ1-1
CDR3 DNA: TGCAGTGCTAGTTCGCAGGGTACGGGCACTGAAGCTTTCTTT
CDR3 protein: CSASSQGTGTEAFF

D gene: TRBD2
V gene: TRBV11-2
clone size: once
J gene: TRBJ2-3
CDR3 DNA: TGTGCCAGCAGCTTAGCATATAGCGGGGGCCCACCCACAGATACGCAGTATTTT
CDR3 protein: CASSLAYSGGPPTDTQYF

D gene: -
V gene: TRBV15
clone size: -
J gene: TRBJ2-7
CDR3 DNA: TGTGCCACCAGCAGAAGTGACAGACCCTACGAGCAGTACTTC
CDR3 protein: CATSRSDRPYEQYF

D gene: -
V gene: TRBV6-5
clone size: -
J gene: TRBJ1-2
CDR3 DNA: TGTGCCAGCAGGCGGCCTGGCAACTATGGCTACACCTTC
CDR3 protein: CASRRPGNYGYTF

D gene: TRBD1
V gene: TRBV9
clone size: -
J gene: TRBJ1-1
CDR3 DNA: TGTGCCAGCAGCCAAACCCGGGACAGGGGTACTGAAGCTTTCTTT
CDR3 protein: CASSQTRDRGTEAFF

D gene: -
V gene: TRBV5-6
clone size: -
J gene: TRBJ1-1
CDR3 DNA: TGTGCCAGCAGCAGGGAGCGCACTGAAGCTTTCTTT
CDR3 protein: CASSRERTEAFF